This record concerns one TCR beta chain sequence. This record comes from a study of blood T cell repertoires in COVID-19. Across the whole study: There were acute and convalescent COVID-19 samples, and they came from the United States, Italy and Spain. The analysed material was cDNA or gDNA that came from T cells, B-cell-depleted T cells, or PBMCs.

In the authors' methods: The authors estimated nucleated cell counts from reference gene primer amplification. Using immunoSEQ multiplex PCR, the repertoire was profiled, and TCRdb retains in-frame clones only, with some absent. V and J calls and clone size come straight from that table; D and trimming were deduced from the DNA. The data hold fewer than 300,000 clones, with just over 90% observed a single time. Sequenced input: peripheral blood. The receptor was isolated from a woman aged 25 to 45 with COVID-19, enrolled during active disease.

As DNA, the CDR3 is TGTGCCAGCAGTACAGCGGGGGGCGGCTACACCTTC. Protein product: CASSTAGGGYTF. J is TRBJ1-2 and V is TRBV12-3 or TRBV12-4; a possible D gene is TRBD1 (6 bases). Trimming left V 5 bases short and J 8 bases short, with 12 bases between. The CDR3 sequence is 12 residues long.